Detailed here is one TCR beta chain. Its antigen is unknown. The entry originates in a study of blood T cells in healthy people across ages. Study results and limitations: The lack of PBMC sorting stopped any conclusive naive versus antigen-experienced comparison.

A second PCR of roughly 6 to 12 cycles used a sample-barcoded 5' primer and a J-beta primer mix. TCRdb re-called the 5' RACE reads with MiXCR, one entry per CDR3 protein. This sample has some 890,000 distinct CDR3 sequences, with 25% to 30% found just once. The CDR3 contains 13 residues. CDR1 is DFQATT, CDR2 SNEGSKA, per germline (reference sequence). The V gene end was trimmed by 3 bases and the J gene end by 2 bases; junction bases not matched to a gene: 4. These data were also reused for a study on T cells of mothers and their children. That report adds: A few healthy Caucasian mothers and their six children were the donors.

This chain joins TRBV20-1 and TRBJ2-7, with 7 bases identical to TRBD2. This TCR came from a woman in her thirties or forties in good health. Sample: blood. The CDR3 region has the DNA TGCAGTGCTAGTCTAGCGGTTCCCTACGAGCAGTACTTC. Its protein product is CSASLAVPYEQYF.